This T cell receptor (beta chain) emerged from a study of T cells in Graves' hyperthyroidism and ophthalmopathy. Researchers took RNA transcripts and amplified the TCR beta CDR3 regions from them. RT-PCR in the first round (using the HTBI primer set) targeted the TCR CDR3. One entry per CDR3 protein results from TCRdb running MiXCR on the multiplex PCR reads. Found here are 450,000 to 500,000 distinct CDR3 sequences, approximately 22% of them singletons; the top ten hold about half. This clonotype has only a few counts. Trimming shortened V by 3 bases and J by 6 bases, and 10 bases separated the two germline ends. CDR1 and CDR2 from the germline V gene are SGDLS and YYNGEE. The length of the CDR3 is 13 residues.

The clonotype originates from a woman between 70 and 85 years old with Graves' ophthalmopathy. The sequenced sample consisted of blood. The V gene is TRBV9, the J gene TRBJ2-1; unclear D gene. CDR3 nucleotides: TGTGCCAGCAGCGCCTCTCCAAGCAATGAGCAGTTCTTC. It is translated as CASSASPSNEQFF.